Listed here is a single T cell receptor (beta chain). Sequencing used immunoSEQ multiplex PCR; TCRdb keeps in-frame clones, though not all of them. Counted here are roughly 69,000 clones, 70% to 90% occurring once; the ten biggest clones make up 3.5% to 4%. The data were obtained in a study of blood T cell repertoires in COVID-19. Study-wide background: Samples taken during acute and convalescent COVID-19 were collected in the United States, Italy and Spain. T cells, B-cell-depleted T cells, or PBMCs supplied cDNA or gDNA.

This CDR3 is 16 amino acids long. Deletions cut 1 base from V and 0 bases from J, with 11 bases between. CDR1 and CDR2 (germline): SGHTS, YDEGEE. Participant ages covered about 18 to 89 years across around 25 US areas. Self-reported history from a screening survey and questionnaire set each donor's cohort. The sequenced material came from PBMCs or T cells enriched from blood (not recorded which). This sequence joins TRBV5-8 and TRBJ1-3; D unclear. The source of this sequence is a woman in her thirties or forties with acute COVID-19. In DNA, the CDR3 is TGTGCCAGCAGCTTGAAGACCGGGGTCTCTGGAAACACCATATATTTT. It encodes CASSLKTGVSGNTIYF.